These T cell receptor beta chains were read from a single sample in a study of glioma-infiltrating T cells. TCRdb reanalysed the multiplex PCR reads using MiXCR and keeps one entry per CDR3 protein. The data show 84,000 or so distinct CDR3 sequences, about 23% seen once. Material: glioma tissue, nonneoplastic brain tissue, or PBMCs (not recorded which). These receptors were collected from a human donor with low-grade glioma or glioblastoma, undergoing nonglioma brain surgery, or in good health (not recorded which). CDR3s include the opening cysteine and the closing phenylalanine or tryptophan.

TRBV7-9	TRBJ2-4	CASSIGTLFIQYF
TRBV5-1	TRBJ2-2	CASSLAGPTGELFF
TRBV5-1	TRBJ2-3	CASIKTSGGTDTQYF
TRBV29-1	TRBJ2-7	CSVGLSGGGYEQYF
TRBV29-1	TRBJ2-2	CSVRKTSGRNTGELFF
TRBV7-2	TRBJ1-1	CASRRFRNTEAFF
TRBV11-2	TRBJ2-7	CASSLTYLGQLLDEQYF
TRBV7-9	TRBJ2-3	CASSLTGTGMDTQYF
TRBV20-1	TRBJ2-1	CSAQGTSGRSGWNEQFF
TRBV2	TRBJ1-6	CASSPDRANSPLHF
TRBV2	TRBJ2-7	CASRQGTLYEQYF
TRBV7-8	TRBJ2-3	CASSPRLRGLAGGSFTDTRYF
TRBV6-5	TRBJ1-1	CASSDYRAIEAFF
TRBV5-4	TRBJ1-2	CASSSGQSLYYGYTF
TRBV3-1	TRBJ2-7	CASSQVGYEQYF
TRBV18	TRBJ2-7	CASSPETGGEQYF
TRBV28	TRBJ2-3	CASRRDSTDTQYF
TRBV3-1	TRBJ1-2	CASSFTREYGYTF
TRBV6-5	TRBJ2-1	CASSYEGSRARSSGEQFF
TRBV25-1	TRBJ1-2	CASSEWDRVTYTF
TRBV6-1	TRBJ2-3	CASRRLAGGTDTQYF
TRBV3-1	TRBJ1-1	CASSQQGRGILNTEAFF
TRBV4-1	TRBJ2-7	CASSPRSVVHEQYF
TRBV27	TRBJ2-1	CASSLRGRGRYNEQFF
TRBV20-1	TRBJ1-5	CSATGTARQPQHF
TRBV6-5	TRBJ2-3	CASSYEAGRTQYF
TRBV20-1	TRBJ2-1	CSARDRLARSSYNEQFF
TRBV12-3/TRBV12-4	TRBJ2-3	CASRLRGLAGSDTQYF
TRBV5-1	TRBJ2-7	CASSPGLTNYEQYF
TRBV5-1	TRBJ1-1	CASSMDSPPNTEAFF
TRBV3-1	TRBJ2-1	CASSQSGRFDEQFF
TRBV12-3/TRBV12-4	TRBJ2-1	CASSFLSGLYYNEQFF
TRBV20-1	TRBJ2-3	CSARRAAFTDTQYF
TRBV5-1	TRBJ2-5	CASSLYEETQYF
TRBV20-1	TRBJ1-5	CSARGQGLSNQPQHF
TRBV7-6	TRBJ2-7	CASSPLPLSYEQYF
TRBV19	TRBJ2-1	CASRVSSSYNEQFF
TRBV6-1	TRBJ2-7	CASRGRGRTYEQYF
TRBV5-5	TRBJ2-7	CASILTGQGSEQYF
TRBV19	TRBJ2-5	CASPDRRHQETQYF
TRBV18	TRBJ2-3	CASSDRLASDTQYF
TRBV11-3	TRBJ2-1	CASSLARHEKFF
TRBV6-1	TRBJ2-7	CASRLTWAKTHSPPYSYEQYF
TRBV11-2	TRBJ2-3	CASSLYPGSGRFDTQYF
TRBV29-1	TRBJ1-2	CSANQAQHYGYTF
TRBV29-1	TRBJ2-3	CSVGRDSRTDTQYF